A selection of T cell receptor beta chains follows, all from one sample in a study of OX40 agonist ivuxolimab in advanced cancers. Profiling relied on immunoSEQ multiplex PCR, and the TCRdb table lists in-frame clones only, not all of them. Here the sample spans about 20,000 clones, approximately 87% being singletons. The sample was CD4+ or CD8+ T cells sorted from blood, taken in a trial of the OX40 agonist ivuxolimab. The origin of the receptors is an adult with an advanced solid tumor such as melanoma, head and neck, liver or kidney cancer. Both conserved end residues are part of each CDR3. The D gene is left open where the match is weak. Where a row states a size, it is once, few, many or the class of an expanded clone; other rows omit it.

clone_size j_call d_call v_call cdr3_nt cdr3_aa
- TRBJ2-7 - TRBV6-5 TGTGCCAGCAGTTACTCGAGATCCTACGAGCAGTACTTC CASSYSRSYEQYF
- TRBJ1-2 - TRBV7-9 TGTGCCAGCAGCCCCCCCCTTGAGGATGGCTACACCTTC CASSPPLEDGYTF
- TRBJ2-1 - TRBV25-1 TGTGCCAGCAGTTTATCAGGGGGGGCCCTTTACAATGAGCAGTTCTTC CASSLSGGALYNEQFF
- TRBJ2-5 - TRBV4-1 TGCGCCAGCAGCCAGGAAATCACTTTAGCGGTTTCAGAGACCCAGTACTTC CASSQEITLAVSETQYF
- TRBJ2-3 - TRBV6-5 TGTGCCAGCAGTTCGGAAGGGCCGGGTGGCACAGATACGCAGTATTTT CASSSEGPGGTDTQYF
- TRBJ2-7 - TRBV19 TGTGCCAGTAGTATCCTCCCTGGGCCAGACCCCTACGAGCAGTACTTC CASSILPGPDPYEQYF
- TRBJ2-1 - TRBV25-1 TGTGCCAGCAGTGAATTCTTGAGTAGCGGAGCCGACAATGAGCAGTTCTTC CASSEFLSSGADNEQFF
- TRBJ2-3 - TRBV7-9 TGTGCCAGCAGCCCAACGAGCGGAGCCCCTAGCACAGATACGCAGTATTTT CASSPTSGAPSTDTQYF
- TRBJ2-7 - TRBV7-6 TGTGCCAGCAGCTTAGCGGAGGGAACGTACGAGCAGTACTTC CASSLAEGTYEQYF
once TRBJ2-7 - TRBV19 TGTGCCAGTAAGTCCATGCCGGGACCGGCGGGCGAGCAGTACTTC CASKSMPGPAGEQYF
- TRBJ2-7 TRBD2 TRBV13 TGTGCCAGCAGCCTGGGGGGGGAGCAGTACTTC CASSLGGEQYF
- TRBJ1-5 - TRBV21-1 TGTGCCAGCAGCAAACCCGAAAGGGGGTTCGGCAATCAGCCCCAGCATTTT CASSKPERGFGNQPQHF
- TRBJ2-7 - TRBV6-6 TGTGCCAGCAGTTACGGCACAGACGAGCAGTACTTC CASSYGTDEQYF
- TRBJ2-2 - TRBV7-2 TGTGCCAGCAGCCCCCCGACACTCGAGAACACCGGGGAGCTGTTTTTT CASSPPTLENTGELFF
- TRBJ2-1 - TRBV19 TGTGCCAGTAGTATAAATGGTGGGATTGTTCAGTACAATGAGCAGTTCTTC CASSINGGIVQYNEQFF
few TRBJ2-1 - TRBV5-4 TGTGCCAGCAGCTTGGGTGAGGGCGAGCAGTTCTTC CASSLGEGEQFF
once TRBJ2-1 - TRBV28 TGTGCCAGCAGTTTCCCGAGCTCCTACAATGAGCAGTTCTTC CASSFPSSYNEQFF
- TRBJ1-5 TRBD1 TRBV19 TGTGCCAGTAGTATAAGCGGGACAGGGACTCAGCCCCAGCATTTT CASSISGTGTQPQHF
- TRBJ2-7 - TRBV7-2 TGTGCCAGCAGCTTAGCGGAGTCCTACGAGCAGTACTTC CASSLAESYEQYF
- TRBJ1-5 - TRBV30 TGTGCCTGGAGTGAGGAGGAAGATCAGCCCCAGCATTTT CAWSEEEDQPQHF
once TRBJ2-5 - TRBV7-7 TGTGCCAGCAGCTTAGGTCTGACTAGGGGAAGAGGAGAGACCCAGTACTTC CASSLGLTRGRGETQYF
- TRBJ1-1 - TRBV2 TGTGCCAGCAGTGCGTCTGGGGAGACTGAAGCTTTCTTT CASSASGETEAFF
once TRBJ1-3 - TRBV2 TGTGCCAGCAGTGAAGCCCCCCCGGGGACCTCTGGAAACACCATATATTTT CASSEAPPGTSGNTIYF
- TRBJ2-6 - TRBV8-2 TGTGGCAAGACGCGTATAACACAAAGTCGGGCCAACGTCCTGACTTTC CGKTRITQSRANVLTF
medium-sized TRBJ1-5 TRBD1 TRBV19 TGTGCCAGTAGTATGTCCCCCGACAGGGTCTATAGCAATCAGCCCCAGCATTTT CASSMSPDRVYSNQPQHF
- TRBJ2-7 - TRBV27 TGTGCCAGCAGTTTACAGGGAATAAACGAGCAGTACTTC CASSLQGINEQYF
- TRBJ2-5 - TRBV29-1 TGCAGCGTTGAAGATGGAGTGGTCAGGGGAGAGACCCAGTACTTC CSVEDGVVRGETQYF